Included here is one T cell receptor beta chain sequence, with context. The antigen is not known. Libraries were prepared by immunoSEQ multiplex PCR; TCRdb keeps only in-frame clonotypes and omits some of them. The sample yields around 92,000 clones, about 83% seen once. This sample is drawn from a study of graft-versus-host responses after intestinal transplantation. Study at large: All recipients were transplanted with multivisceral, liver-intestinal, or isolated intestinal grafts.

Study results and caveats: GvH clones appeared in recipient marrow, some first in ileum or blood.

The CDR3 totals 15 residues. V lost 6 bases, J lost 4 bases, and 12 bases stayed unmatched. CDR1 is MNHNS, CDR2 SASEGT, per germline. Sequencing was performed on PBMCs, taken 255 days after intestinal transplant. This TCR was sampled from a human patient who received an intestinal transplant, so some T cells may come from the graft donor. V usage is TRBV6-1 and J usage is TRBJ2-7; 7 nucleotides line up with TRBD1. CDR3 amino acids: CASRLSPGQNYEQYF. In DNA, the CDR3 is TGTGCCAGCAGACTCTCGCCGGGACAGAATTACGAGCAGTACTTC.